Here is one T cell receptor (beta chain) with its context. This clonotype was observed many times. Its specific antigen is unknown. The record has no base qualities; no much larger clone is one base away. This sample was taken from a study of T cells in Graves' hyperthyroidism and ophthalmopathy (dated by TCRdb to the late 2010s). With regard to the full study: Peripheral blood was sampled at the time of initial diagnosis, prior to any treatment. To identify distinguishing TCR V-J signatures, a discovery cohort of about 100 patients was used, comprising approximately 40 with Graves' ophthalmopathy and around 57 with stable Graves' hyperthyroidism. An independent validation cohort of under 20 hyperthyroidism patients and approximately 16 patients who later progressed to ophthalmopathy tested prospective prediction of ophthalmopathy. For training and testing, the roughly 100 patients in the discovery cohort were randomly divided in a 7:3 ratio. In addition, the study compared T-cell repertoires in thyroid tissue and in blood from five or six Graves' hyperthyroidism patients. Following sampling, methimazole starting at 30 mg daily was given to hyperthyroidism patients, and high-dose intravenous methylprednisolone was given to ophthalmopathy patients. TCR Vbeta CDR3 sequencing of roughly 140 peripheral blood samples (fewer than 45 ophthalmopathy, over 70 hyperthyroidism and roughly 17 progressor patients) is reported in the paper.

TCR beta CDR3 regions were amplified from RNA transcripts. A first-round RT-PCR of the TCR CDR3 used the HTBI primer set with the Qiagen OneStep RT-PCR kit. The libraries were constructed in a second round of multiplex PCR and then size-selected and purified. The libraries were sequenced on an Illumina HiSeq2000 using paired-end 100 bp reads. From the authors' description of their analysis: SOAPnuke was used to process the raw data, removing reads that contained adapters or uncalled bases, had a mean Phred below 15, or lacked an exact match to the constant primer or identifier. High-quality paired reads were merged with COPE v1.2.5, and unique nucleotide sequences were defined as clonotypes. MiTCR v1.1 was used to align the clonotypes against IMGT TRBV, TRBD and TRBJ reference segments. The analysis was restricted to V-J combinations with a frequency above 0.0001, which together covered just over 99% of the repertoires. A TCS score was defined as the ratio between F50 (clonal expansion) and ExV (chaos), using BLOSUM62-based TCRdist between CDR3 peptides within each V-J. Welch's t-statistics and random forest reduced 500 to 550 V-J features to under 15, which were used in a naive Bayes classifier (R e1071). The raw public reads went through TCRdb reprocessing: fastp at Q25, MiXCR clone calling, in-frame beta chains kept. Each record represents a unique CDR3 protein, reported with the most common genes and DNA among its rows. TCRdb, rather than the study authors, made the V and J calls. This sample gives some 150,000 distinct CDR3 sequences in total; approximately 20% of them show up just once. The ten most abundant clones make up about 70% of the sample.

Study-wide findings and limitations: Sample size was not statistically predetermined, and investigators were not blinded to group allocation. In validation, the model predicted progression to ophthalmopathy a median of about 6.8 months before onset, with approximately 71% sensitivity and about 72% specificity. A 13 V-J signature model separated ophthalmopathy from stable hyperthyroidism, with 87.88% sensitivity and roughly 81% specificity in cross-validation and 80%/75% in testing. Most expanded thyroid clonotypes (frequency above 0.001) were also detected in blood, suggesting blood repertoires may reflect thyroid immune responses.

Hyperthyroidism patients were newly diagnosed, with disease duration under 2 months, and aged 18 to 65 years. Patients with uncontrolled infections, other autoimmune diseases, pregnancy or lactation were excluded. Diagnoses were established on the basis of clinical symptoms, serum thyroxine and TRAb, thyroid ultrasound, and orbital computed tomography. Blood from progressor patients was drawn when they were first diagnosed with hyperthyroidism, before any ophthalmopathy symptoms appeared. PBMCs were separated from roughly 10 ml of fresh peripheral blood using Ficoll-Paque density gradient centrifugation. Progressor patients were first diagnosed with Graves' hyperthyroidism and then developed ophthalmopathy during follow-up. Total RNA was extracted using Trizol reagent, and RNA quality was assessed on an Agilent 2100 Bioanalyzer. The CDR3 runs 15 amino acids, cysteine and phenylalanine included. Only CDR3 DNA remains: 45 bases, in frame from the first base. V is shortened by 6 bases, J by 10 bases, and the region joining them spans 22 bases. For CDR1 and CDR2, the germline V gene lists MDHEN and SYDVKM.

This receptor was obtained from a woman aged 45-60 years with Graves' hyperthyroidism that later progressed to Graves' ophthalmopathy. The sequencing sample was made of blood. The receptor chain draws on TRBV28 and TRBJ2-1, with the D segment possibly TRBD1 or TRBD2, each aligning over 5 bases. DNA sequence: TGTGCCAGCAGCCCGCTCGGCTTTGGGGGTGGGGAGCAGTTCTTC. Translated, it reads CASSPLGFGGGEQFF.